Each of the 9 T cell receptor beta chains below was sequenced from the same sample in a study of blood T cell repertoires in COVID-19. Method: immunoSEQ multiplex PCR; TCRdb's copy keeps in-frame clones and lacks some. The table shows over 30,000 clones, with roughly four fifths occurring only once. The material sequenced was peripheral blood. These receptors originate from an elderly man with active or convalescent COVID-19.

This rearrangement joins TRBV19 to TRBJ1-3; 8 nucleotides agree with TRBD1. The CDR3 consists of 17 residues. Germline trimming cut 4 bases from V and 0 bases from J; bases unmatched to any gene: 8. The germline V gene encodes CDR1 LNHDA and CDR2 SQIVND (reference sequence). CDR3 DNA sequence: TGTGCCAGTAGTACCTCGACAGGGGTCGTCTCTGGAAACACCATATATTTT. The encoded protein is CASSTSTGVVSGNTIYF.

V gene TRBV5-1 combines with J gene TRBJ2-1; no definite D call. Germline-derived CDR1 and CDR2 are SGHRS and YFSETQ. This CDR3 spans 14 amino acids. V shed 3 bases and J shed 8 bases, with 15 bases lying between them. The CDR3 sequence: CASSSTDLNHEQFF. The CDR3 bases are TGCGCCAGCAGCTCCACCGACTTGAACCATGAGCAGTTCTTC.

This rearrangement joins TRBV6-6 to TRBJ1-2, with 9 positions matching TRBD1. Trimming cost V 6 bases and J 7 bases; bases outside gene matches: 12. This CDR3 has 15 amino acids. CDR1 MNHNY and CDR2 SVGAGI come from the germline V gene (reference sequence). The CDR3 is CASRTGTGLVSGYTF. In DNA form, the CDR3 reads TGTGCCAGCAGGACCGGGACAGGGTTGGTTAGTGGCTACACCTTC.

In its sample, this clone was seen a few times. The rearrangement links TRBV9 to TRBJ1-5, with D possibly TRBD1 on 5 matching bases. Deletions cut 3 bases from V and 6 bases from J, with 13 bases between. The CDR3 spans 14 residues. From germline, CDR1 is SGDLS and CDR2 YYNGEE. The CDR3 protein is CASSAGQGSQPQHF. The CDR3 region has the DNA TGTGCCAGCAGCGCCGGGCAGGGTAGTCAGCCCCAGCATTTT.

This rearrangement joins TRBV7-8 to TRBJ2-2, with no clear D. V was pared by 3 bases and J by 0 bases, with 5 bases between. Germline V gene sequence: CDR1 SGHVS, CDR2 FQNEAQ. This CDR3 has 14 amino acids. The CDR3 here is CASSFTANTGELFF. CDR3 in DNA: TGTGCCAGCAGCTTTACAGCGAACACCGGGGAGCTGTTTTTT.

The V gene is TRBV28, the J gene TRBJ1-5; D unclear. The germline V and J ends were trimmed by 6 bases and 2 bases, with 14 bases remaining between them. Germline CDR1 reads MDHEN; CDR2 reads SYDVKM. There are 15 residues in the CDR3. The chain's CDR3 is CASSRPQDGNQPQHF. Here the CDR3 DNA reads TGTGCCAGCAGCCGCCCTCAGGATGGCAATCAGCCCCAGCATTTT.

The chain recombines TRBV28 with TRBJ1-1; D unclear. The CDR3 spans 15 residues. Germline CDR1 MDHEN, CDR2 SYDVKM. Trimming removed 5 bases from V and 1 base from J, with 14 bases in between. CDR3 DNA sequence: TGTGCCAGCAGTCCGTCGGGATGGCGGAACACTGAAGCTTTCTTT. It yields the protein CASSPSGWRNTEAFF.

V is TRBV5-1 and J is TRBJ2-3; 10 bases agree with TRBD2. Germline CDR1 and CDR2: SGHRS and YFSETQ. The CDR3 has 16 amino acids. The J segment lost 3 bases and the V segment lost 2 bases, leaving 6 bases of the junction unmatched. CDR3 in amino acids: CASSLNSGRRTDTQYF. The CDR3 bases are TGCGCCAGCAGCTTAAATAGCGGGAGGAGAACAGATACGCAGTATTTT.

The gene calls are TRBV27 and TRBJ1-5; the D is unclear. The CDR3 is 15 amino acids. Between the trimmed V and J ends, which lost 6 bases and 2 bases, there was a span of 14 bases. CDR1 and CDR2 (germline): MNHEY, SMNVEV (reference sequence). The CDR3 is CASRSRSAGNQPQHF. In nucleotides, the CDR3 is TGTGCCAGCAGGTCCAGGTCAGCGGGCAATCAGCCCCAGCATTTT.